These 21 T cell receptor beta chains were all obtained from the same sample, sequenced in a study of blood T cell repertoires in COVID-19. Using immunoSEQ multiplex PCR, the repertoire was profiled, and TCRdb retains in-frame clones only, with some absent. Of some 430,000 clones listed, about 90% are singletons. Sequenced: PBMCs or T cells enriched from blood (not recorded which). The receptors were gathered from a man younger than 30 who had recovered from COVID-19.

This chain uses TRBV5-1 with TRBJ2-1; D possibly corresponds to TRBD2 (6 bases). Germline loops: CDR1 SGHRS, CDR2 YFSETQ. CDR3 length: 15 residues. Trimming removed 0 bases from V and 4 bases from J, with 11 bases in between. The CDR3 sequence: CASSLEASAYNEQFF. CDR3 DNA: TGCGCCAGCAGCTTGGAGGCTAGCGCATACAATGAGCAGTTCTTC.

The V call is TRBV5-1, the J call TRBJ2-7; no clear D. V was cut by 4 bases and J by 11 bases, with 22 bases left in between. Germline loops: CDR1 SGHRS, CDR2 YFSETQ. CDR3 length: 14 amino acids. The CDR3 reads CASSLAASQSEKYF. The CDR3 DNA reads TGCGCCAGCAGCCTGGCGGCTAGTCAGTCAGAAAAGTACTTC.

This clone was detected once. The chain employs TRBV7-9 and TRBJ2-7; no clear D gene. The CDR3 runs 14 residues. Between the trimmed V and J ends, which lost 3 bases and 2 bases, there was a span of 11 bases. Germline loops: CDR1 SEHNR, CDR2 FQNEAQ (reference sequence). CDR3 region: CASSLEWLPYEQYF. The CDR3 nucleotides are TGTGCCAGCAGCTTGGAGTGGCTTCCCTACGAGCAGTACTTC. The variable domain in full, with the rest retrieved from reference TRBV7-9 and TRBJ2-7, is DTGVSQNPRHKITKRGQNVTFRCDPISEHNRLYWYRQTLGQGPEFLTYFQNEAQLEKSRLLSDRFSAERPKGSFSTLEIQRTEQGDSAMYLCASSLEWLPYEQYFGPGTRLTVT.

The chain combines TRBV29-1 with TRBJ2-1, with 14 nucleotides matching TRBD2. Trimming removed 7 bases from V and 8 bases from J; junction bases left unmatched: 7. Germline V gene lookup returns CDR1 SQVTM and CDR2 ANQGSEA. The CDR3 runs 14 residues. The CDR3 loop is CSAAGLAGVDEQFF. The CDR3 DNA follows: TGCAGCGCCGCGGGACTAGCGGGAGTCGATGAGCAGTTCTTC.

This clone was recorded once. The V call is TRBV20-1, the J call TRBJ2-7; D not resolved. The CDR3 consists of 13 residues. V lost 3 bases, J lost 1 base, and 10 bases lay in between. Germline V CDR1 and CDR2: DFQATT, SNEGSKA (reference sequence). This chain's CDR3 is CSASLSASYEQYF. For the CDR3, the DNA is TGCAGTGCTAGTCTAAGCGCTTCCTACGAGCAGTACTTC.

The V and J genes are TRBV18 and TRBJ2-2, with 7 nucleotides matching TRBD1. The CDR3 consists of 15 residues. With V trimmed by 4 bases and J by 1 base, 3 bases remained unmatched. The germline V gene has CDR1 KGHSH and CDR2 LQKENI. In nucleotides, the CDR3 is TGTGCCAGCTCACGGGGGACAGAGAACACCGGGGAGCTGTTTTTT. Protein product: CASSRGTENTGELFF.

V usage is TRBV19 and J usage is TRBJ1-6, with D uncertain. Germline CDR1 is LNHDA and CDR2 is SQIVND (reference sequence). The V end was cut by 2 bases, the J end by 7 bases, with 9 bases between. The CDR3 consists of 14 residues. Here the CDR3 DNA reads TGTGCCAGTAGTATACAACACCTGAATTCACCCCTCCACTTT. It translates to CASSIQHLNSPLHF. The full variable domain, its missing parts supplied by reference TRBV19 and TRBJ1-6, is DGGITQSPKYLFRKEGQNVTLSCEQNLNHDAMYWYRQDPGQGLRLIYYSQIVNDFQKGDIAEGYSVSREKKESFPLTVTSAQKNPTAFYLCASSIQHLNSPLHFGNGTRLTVT.

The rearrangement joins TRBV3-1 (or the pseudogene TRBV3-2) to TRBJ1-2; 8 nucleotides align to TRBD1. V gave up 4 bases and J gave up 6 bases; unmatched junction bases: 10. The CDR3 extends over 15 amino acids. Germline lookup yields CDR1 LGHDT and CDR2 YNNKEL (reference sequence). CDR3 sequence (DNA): TGTGCCAGCAGCCGGACTACAGGACAGGGAAATGGCTACACCTTC. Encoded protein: CASSRTTGQGNGYTF.

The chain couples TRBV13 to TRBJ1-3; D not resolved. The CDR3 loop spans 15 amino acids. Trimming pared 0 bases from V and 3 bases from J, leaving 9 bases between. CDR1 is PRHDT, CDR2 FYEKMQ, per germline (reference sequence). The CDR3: CASSLGLLSGNTIYF. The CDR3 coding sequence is TGTGCCAGCAGCTTAGGCCTGCTGAGTGGAAACACCATATATTTT.

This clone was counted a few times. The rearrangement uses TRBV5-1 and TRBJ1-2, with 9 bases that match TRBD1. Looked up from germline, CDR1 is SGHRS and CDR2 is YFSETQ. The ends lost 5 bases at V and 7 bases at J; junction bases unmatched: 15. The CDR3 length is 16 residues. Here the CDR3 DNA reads TGCGCCAGCAGACCCTCGACAGGGGGACTTTTTGTTGGCTACACCTTC. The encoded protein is CASRPSTGGLFVGYTF.

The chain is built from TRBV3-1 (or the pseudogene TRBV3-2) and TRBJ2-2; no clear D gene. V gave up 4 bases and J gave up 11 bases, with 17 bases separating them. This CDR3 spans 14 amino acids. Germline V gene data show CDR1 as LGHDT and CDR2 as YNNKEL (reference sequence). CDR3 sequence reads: CASSLRPGPLELFF. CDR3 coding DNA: TGTGCCAGCAGCCTAAGGCCTGGGCCACTCGAGCTGTTTTTT.

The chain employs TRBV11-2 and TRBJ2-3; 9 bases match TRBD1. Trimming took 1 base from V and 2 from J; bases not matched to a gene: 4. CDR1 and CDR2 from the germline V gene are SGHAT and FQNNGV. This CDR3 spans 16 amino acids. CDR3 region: CASSLGNRGPTDTQYF. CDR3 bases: TGTGCCAGCAGCTTAGGGAACAGGGGGCCCACAGATACGCAGTATTTT.

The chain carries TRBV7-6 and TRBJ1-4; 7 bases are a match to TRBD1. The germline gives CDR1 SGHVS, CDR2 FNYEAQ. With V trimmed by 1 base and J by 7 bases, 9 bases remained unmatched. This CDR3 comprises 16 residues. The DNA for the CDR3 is TGTGCCAGCAGCTTAGGGTCAGGGGGAACCAGTGAAAAACTGTTTTTT. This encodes CASSLGSGGTSEKLFF. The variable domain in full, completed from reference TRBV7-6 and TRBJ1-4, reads GAGVSQSPRYKVTKRGQDVALRCDPISGHVSLYWYRQALGQGPEFLTYFNYEAQQDKSGLPNDRFSAERPEGSISTLTIQRTEQRDSAMYRCASSLGSGGTSEKLFFGSGTQLSVL.

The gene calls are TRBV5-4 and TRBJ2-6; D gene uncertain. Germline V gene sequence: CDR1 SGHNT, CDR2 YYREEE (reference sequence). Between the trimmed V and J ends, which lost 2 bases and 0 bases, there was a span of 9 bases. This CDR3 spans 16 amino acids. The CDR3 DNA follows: TGTGCCAGCAGCTTCTTATCCTTCTCTGGGGCCAACGTCCTGACTTTC. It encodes CASSFLSFSGANVLTF.

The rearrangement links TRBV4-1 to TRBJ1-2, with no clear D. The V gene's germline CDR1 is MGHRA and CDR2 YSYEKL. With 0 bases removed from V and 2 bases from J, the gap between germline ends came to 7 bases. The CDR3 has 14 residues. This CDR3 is CASSQEGSNYGYTF. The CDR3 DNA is TGCGCCAGCAGCCAAGAGGGCTCCAACTATGGCTACACCTTC.

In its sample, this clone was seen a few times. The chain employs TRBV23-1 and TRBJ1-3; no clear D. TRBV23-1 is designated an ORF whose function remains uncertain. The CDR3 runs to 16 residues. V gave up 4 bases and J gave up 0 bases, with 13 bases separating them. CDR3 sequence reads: CASSLSAGRSGNTIYF. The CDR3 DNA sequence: TGCGCCAGCAGTCTCTCGGCAGGCCGCTCTGGAAACACCATATATTTT.

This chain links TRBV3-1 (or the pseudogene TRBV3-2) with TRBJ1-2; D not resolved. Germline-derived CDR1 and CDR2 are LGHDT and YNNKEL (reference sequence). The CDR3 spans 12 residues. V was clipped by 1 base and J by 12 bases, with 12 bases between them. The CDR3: CASSQGRGTNTF. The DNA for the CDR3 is TGTGCCAGCAGCCAAGGTCGGGGAACGAACACCTTC.

The CDR3 is CASSAQGAMTEAFF. CDR3 coding DNA: TGTGCCAGCAGCGCACAGGGCGCCATGACTGAAGCTTTCTTT. The V gene is TRBV3-1 (or the pseudogene TRBV3-2), the J gene TRBJ1-1; D is perhaps TRBD1 (6 bases). In germline, CDR1 is LGHDT, CDR2 YNNKEL (reference sequence). The V end was cut by 5 bases, the J end by 5 bases, with 15 bases between. This CDR3 contains 14 residues.

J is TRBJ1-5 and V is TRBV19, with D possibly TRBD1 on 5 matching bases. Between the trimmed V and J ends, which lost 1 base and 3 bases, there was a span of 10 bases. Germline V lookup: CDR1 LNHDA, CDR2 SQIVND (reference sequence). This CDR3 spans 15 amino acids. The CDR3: CASSIGGGDNQPQHF. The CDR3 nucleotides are TGTGCCAGTAGTATAGGGGGCGGGGACAATCAGCCCCAGCATTTT.

CDR3 sequence reads: CASTRVLYSNQPQHF. As DNA, the CDR3 is TGTGCCAGTACCAGGGTGCTGTATAGCAATCAGCCCCAGCATTTT. The chain recombines TRBV19 with TRBJ1-5; TRBD1 might be the D (5 bases). CDR1 is LNHDA and CDR2 is SQIVND in the germline V gene (reference sequence). V gave up 7 bases and J gave up 0 bases, with 13 bases separating them. This CDR3 region has 15 residues.

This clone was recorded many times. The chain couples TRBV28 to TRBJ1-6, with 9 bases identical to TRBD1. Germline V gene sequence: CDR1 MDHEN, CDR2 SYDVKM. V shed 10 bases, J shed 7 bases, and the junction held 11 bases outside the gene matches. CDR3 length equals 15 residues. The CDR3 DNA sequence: TGTGCCAACTCACCGGGACAGGGCAACAATTCACCCCTCCACTTT. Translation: CANSPGQGNNSPLHF.